These 20 T cell receptor beta chains were all obtained from the same sample, sequenced in a study of shared T cell receptors in the human thymus. Libraries were prepared by immunoSEQ multiplex PCR; TCRdb keeps only in-frame clonotypes and omits some of them. This table holds hundreds of thousands of clones, around 93% found once. The sequencing input was thymocytes. These receptors all stem from a human donor.

The genes are TRBV9 and TRBJ2-2; 10 bases map to TRBD1. CDR3 length: 15 residues. Germline-derived CDR1 and CDR2 are SGDLS and YYNGEE. Trimming cost V 2 bases and J 6 bases; bases outside gene matches: 4. The CDR3 DNA is TGTGCCAGCAGCGTTGACAGGGGGCATGCCGGGGAGCTGTTTTTT. Its protein product is CASSVDRGHAGELFF. The full variable domain, its missing parts supplied by reference TRBV9 and TRBJ2-2, is DSGVTQTPKHLITATGQRVTLRCSPRSGDLSVYWYQQSLDQGLQFLIQYYNGEERAKGNILERFSAQQFPDLHSELNLSSLELGDSALYFCASSVDRGHAGELFFGEGSRLTVL.

DNA of the CDR3: TGTGCCAGCAGTTACTCCCTTGGTAGCAGCTACAATGAGCAGTTCTTC. It specifies CASSYSLGSSYNEQFF. This chain connects TRBV6-5 to TRBJ2-1; D ambiguous. The CDR3 covers 16 residues. V lost 0 bases and J 3 bases, leaving 12 bases between the germline ends. Germline-derived CDR1 and CDR2 are MNHEY and SVGAGI.

The chain recombines TRBV5-1 with TRBJ2-1, with a tentative D call TRBD2 (5 bases). Trimming took 1 base from V and 4 from J, leaving 21 bases between them. Germline CDR1 SGHRS, CDR2 YFSETQ. The CDR3 has 18 residues. The CDR3 protein is CASSLRRSLSGEYNEQFF. Written as DNA, the CDR3 is TGCGCCAGCAGCTTGCGGCGGAGTTTGAGCGGCGAATACAATGAGCAGTTCTTC. Full variable domain (rest looked up from reference TRBV5-1 and TRBJ2-1): KAGVTQTPRYLIKTRGQQVTLSCSPISGHRSVSWYQQTPGQGLQFLFEYFSETQRNKGNFPGRFSGRQFSNSRSEMNVSTLELGDSALYLCASSLRRSLSGEYNEQFFGPGTRLTVL.

The CDR3 reads CASSRGKPRGRNYGYTF. In nucleotides, the CDR3 is TGTGCCAGCTCACGGGGGAAACCCAGGGGGCGAAACTATGGCTACACCTTC. The chain links TRBV18 to TRBJ1-2; 8 bases are a match to TRBD1. This CDR3 is built from 17 residues. Looked up from germline, CDR1 is KGHSH and CDR2 is LQKENI. V shed 4 bases, J shed 2 bases, and the junction held 12 bases outside the gene matches.

V usage is TRBV7-8 and J usage is TRBJ2-3; D might be TRBD1 or TRBD2, each matching 5 bases. The germline CDR1 and CDR2 sequences are SGHVS and FQNEAQ. The V and J ends lost 5 bases and 6 bases respectively, with 15 bases between them. This CDR3 has 14 residues. CDR3 in DNA: TGTGCCAGCAGCATACTGGGACCTACGGATACGCAGTATTTT. Amino acids: CASSILGPTDTQYF.

The chain employs TRBV27 and TRBJ2-7, with D perhaps TRBD2 (6 bases). Trimming took off 6 bases at V and 0 bases at J, with 15 bases between the two ends. CDR1 and CDR2 from the germline V gene are MNHEY and SMNVEV (reference sequence). The CDR3 covers 15 residues. The CDR3 sequence: CASSLIGGSSYEQYF. The CDR3 DNA reads TGTGCCAGCAGCCTTATCGGAGGGAGCTCCTACGAGCAGTACTTC.

This rearrangement joins TRBV28 to TRBJ1-4, with D maybe TRBD1 (6 bases). V lost 6 bases, J lost 4 bases, and 12 bases lay in between. Germline values: CDR1 MDHEN, CDR2 SYDVKM. This CDR3 is 14 amino acids long. As DNA, the CDR3 is TGTGCCAGCAGCCCGGACAGAGTTAATGAAAAACTGTTTTTT. Its translation is CASSPDRVNEKLFF.

The sample holds one count of this clone. The chain combines TRBV5-1 with TRBJ1-2, with D hard to call. CDR3 length: 14 residues. In germline, CDR1 is SGHRS, CDR2 YFSETQ. The V and J ends lost 7 bases and 0 bases respectively, with 13 bases between them. CDR3 amino acids: CASARGIANYGYTF. DNA of the CDR3: TGCGCCAGCGCCCGAGGGATAGCTAACTATGGCTACACCTTC.

V is TRBV7-3 and J is TRBJ2-7; tentative D call: TRBD1 (6 bases). Trimming took off 5 bases at V and 4 bases at J, with 21 bases between the two ends. CDR3 length: 16 amino acids. CDR1 is SGHTA, CDR2 FQGTGA, per germline. The CDR3 is CASSPRPGQEVYEQYF. Here the CDR3 DNA reads TGTGCCAGCAGCCCCCGTCCGGGACAAGAGGTGTACGAGCAGTACTTC. Complete variable domain (other parts from reference TRBV7-3 and TRBJ2-7): GAGVSQTPSNKVTEKGKYVELRCDPISGHTALYWYRQSLGQGPEFLIYFQGTGAADDSGLPNDRFFAVRPEGSVSTLKIQRTERGDSAVYLCASSPRPGQEVYEQYFGPGTRLTVT.

This clone was detected once. The rearrangement joins TRBV19 to TRBJ2-1; 13 positions match TRBD2. Germline-derived CDR1 and CDR2 are LNHDA and SQIVND (reference sequence). With V trimmed by 3 bases and J by 10 bases, 18 bases remained unmatched. CDR3 size: 19 residues. CDR3 nucleotide sequence: TGTGCCAGTAGTATCTGGGACAGCCACTGGACTAGCGGGAGCAACGAGCAGTTCTTC. This sequence encodes CASSIWDSHWTSGSNEQFF.

This clone is a singleton in its sample. This chain connects TRBV9 to TRBJ2-2, with a possible D match to TRBD2 (5 bases). Germline assignment: CDR1 SGDLS and CDR2 YYNGEE. The CDR3 consists of 14 residues. Between the trimmed V and J ends, which lost 0 bases and 7 bases, there was a span of 10 bases. The CDR3 DNA reads TGTGCCAGCAGCGTAGGATTTCGGGACGGGGAGCTGTTTTTT. It is translated as CASSVGFRDGELFF.

This sequence joins TRBV9 and TRBJ1-2; D remains unclear. Germline assignment: CDR1 SGDLS and CDR2 YYNGEE. Between the trimmed V and J ends, which lost 2 bases and 8 bases, there was a span of 10 bases. The CDR3 covers 12 residues. CDR3 sequence: CASSVLGGGYTF. CDR3 nucleotides: TGTGCCAGCAGCGTCCTGGGTGGCGGCTACACCTTC.

The rearrangement joins TRBV29-1 to TRBJ2-3, with D uncertain. The CDR3 has 15 residues. Germline assignment: CDR1 SQVTM and CDR2 ANQGSEA. The CDR3 loop reads CTRLLLWAHTDTQYF. CDR3 nucleotides: TGCACCCGTTTACTCCTGTGGGCACACACAGATACGCAGTATTTT.

The genes are TRBV9 and TRBJ2-5, with TRBD2 identical over 7 bases. This CDR3 has 17 residues. Germline CDR1 reads SGDLS; CDR2 reads YYNGEE. The junction had 13 bases not matched to a gene; V was cut back by 0 bases and J by 5 bases. This chain's CDR3 is CASSVDPQRGELETQYF. CDR3 DNA: TGTGCCAGCAGCGTAGATCCGCAACGGGGGGAATTGGAGACCCAGTACTTC.

The V call is TRBV27, the J call TRBJ2-1; D is unclear. Germline CDR1 and CDR2: MNHEY and SMNVEV (reference sequence). This CDR3 region has 15 residues. The V and J ends lost 5 bases and 0 bases respectively, with 11 bases between them. The CDR3: CASSIPRASYNEQFF. CDR3 DNA: TGTGCCAGCAGTATTCCGCGTGCCTCCTACAATGAGCAGTTCTTC.

The chain employs TRBV11-2 and TRBJ2-1, with D possibly TRBD2 on 6 matching bases. The CDR3 has 12 residues. Deletions cut 5 bases from V and 8 bases from J, with 10 bases between. Germline CDR1 SGHAT, CDR2 FQNNGV. The CDR3 sequence is CASSPWGDEQFF. The CDR3 coding sequence is TGTGCCAGCAGCCCCTGGGGGGATGAGCAGTTCTTC.

The chain has TRBV4-1 and TRBJ2-3, with D possibly TRBD2 on 7 matching bases. The germline CDR1 and CDR2 sequences are MGHRA and YSYEKL. This CDR3 contains 18 residues. Trimming took off 4 bases at V and 0 bases at J, with 20 bases between the two ends. The CDR3 sequence is CASSPAGAAGRSTDTQYF. The CDR3 DNA sequence: TGCGCCAGCAGCCCGGCGGGGGCGGCGGGACGGAGCACAGATACGCAGTATTTT.

The CDR3 loop is CASSQDAGDLNQPQHF. The CDR3 DNA sequence: TGCGCCAGCAGCCAAGATGCGGGGGACCTCAATCAGCCCCAGCATTTT. V usage is TRBV4-1 and J usage is TRBJ1-5, with D perhaps matching TRBD1 (5 bases). V was clipped by 0 bases and J by 3 bases, with 12 bases between them. Germline V lookup: CDR1 MGHRA, CDR2 YSYEKL. This CDR3 has 16 residues.

The chain links TRBV2 to TRBJ1-2; no clear D gene. CDR1 and CDR2 from the germline V gene are SNHLY and FYNNEI. This CDR3 is 16 amino acids long. V dropped 2 bases and J dropped 0 bases, with 13 bases sitting between them. The CDR3 is CASSERTPPSNYGYTF. The CDR3 nucleotides are TGTGCCAGCAGTGAAAGAACACCCCCCTCTAACTATGGCTACACCTTC.

This clone appeared once. The chain has TRBV11-2 and TRBJ2-3; D is ambiguous. Deletions cut 2 bases from V and 3 bases from J, with 15 bases between. The V gene's germline CDR1 is SGHAT and CDR2 FQNNGV. This CDR3 is built from 16 residues. CDR3 sequence (DNA): TGTGCCAGCAGCTTAAATTTGGGGTTCGAGACAGATACGCAGTATTTT. Protein product: CASSLNLGFETDTQYF.